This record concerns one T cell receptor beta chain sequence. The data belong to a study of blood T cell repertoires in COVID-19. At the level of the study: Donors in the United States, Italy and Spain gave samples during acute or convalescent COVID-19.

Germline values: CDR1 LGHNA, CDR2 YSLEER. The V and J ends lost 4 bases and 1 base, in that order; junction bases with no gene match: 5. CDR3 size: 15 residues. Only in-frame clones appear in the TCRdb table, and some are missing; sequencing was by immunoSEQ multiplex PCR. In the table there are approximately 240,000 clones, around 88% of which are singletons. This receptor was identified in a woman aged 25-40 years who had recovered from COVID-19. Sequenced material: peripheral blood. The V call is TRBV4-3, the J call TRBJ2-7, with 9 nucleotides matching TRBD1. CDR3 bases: TGCGCCAGCAGCCGGGGGACAGGGCTTTCCTACGAGCAGTACTTC. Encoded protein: CASSRGTGLSYEQYF.